The 29 T cell receptor beta chains in this list originate from one sample, sequenced in a study of cytomegalovirus exposure and HLA in healthy donors. PCR employed 60 Vbeta and 13 Jbeta primers. Assay: immunoSEQ multiplex PCR; the TCRdb copy retains only in-frame clones and omits some. The sample lists some 200,000 clones, approximately 80% occurring once. The specimen was PBMCs. The source of these receptors is a girl aged 2 to 9 in good health and CMV-seronegative.

The genes are TRBV6-1 and TRBJ1-1; D might be TRBD1 (6 bases). Germline V lookup: CDR1 MNHNS, CDR2 SASEGT. The CDR3 length is 15 residues. The V end lost 6 bases, the J end lost 9 bases, and 23 bases lay between the germline ends. CDR3 amino acids: CASREATYGGGKAFF. The CDR3 DNA reads TGTGCCAGCAGAGAGGCTACCTATGGGGGCGGAAAAGCTTTCTTT.

V gene TRBV18 combines with J gene TRBJ1-1; 8 bases match TRBD1. V lost 2 bases, J lost 4 bases, and 9 bases stayed unmatched. The germline CDR1 and CDR2 sequences are KGHSH and LQKENI. The CDR3 contains 16 residues. CDR3 residues: CASSPSSIQGGTEAFF. CDR3 in DNA: TGTGCCAGCTCACCATCATCCATACAGGGGGGCACTGAAGCTTTCTTT.

This clone turned up a few times. The gene calls are TRBV2 and TRBJ2-5, with 7 nucleotides matching TRBD1. The better agreement between TRBJ2-7 and the DNA end casts doubt on the J call. Germline CDR1 reads SNHLY; CDR2 reads FYNNEI. The length of the CDR3 is 13 residues. The chain's CDR3 is CASSVYRGYEQYF. CDR3 DNA sequence: TGTGCCAGCAGTGTCTACAGGGGATACGAGCAGTACTTC.

This chain connects TRBV6-1 to TRBJ2-2; no clear D gene. The germline CDR1 and CDR2 sequences are MNHNS and SASEGT. V dropped 2 bases and J dropped 6 bases, with 13 bases sitting between them. This CDR3 is built from 15 residues. In DNA, the CDR3 is TGTGCCAGCAGTGAATTTGGGCAGTCAGCCGGGGAGCTGTTTTTT. Translation gives CASSEFGQSAGELFF.

The chain recombines TRBV30 with TRBJ2-7; 7 bases match TRBD2. V dropped 7 bases and J dropped 1; count of bases not matched to a gene: 10. Looked up from germline, CDR1 is GTSNPN and CDR2 is SVGIG (reference sequence). This CDR3 has 14 residues. The CDR3 here is CASLLAVNSYEQYF. The CDR3 DNA sequence: TGTGCCTCCCTTCTAGCGGTAAATTCCTACGAGCAGTACTTC.

V usage is TRBV7-6 and J usage is TRBJ1-1; D might be TRBD1 (6 bases). Germline values: CDR1 SGHVS, CDR2 FNYEAQ. Between the trimmed V and J ends, which lost 1 base and 1 base, there was a span of 19 bases. This CDR3 contains 18 residues. CDR3 DNA sequence: TGTGCCAGCAGCTTAGAAAGTATTTGGGGGCGCGAGAACACTGAAGCTTTCTTT. Protein sequence: CASSLESIWGRENTEAFF.

This clone was recorded only once. The V call is TRBV27, the J call TRBJ1-1; 10 bases match TRBD1. V lost 8 bases to trimming and J lost 4 bases; unmatched junction nucleotides: 1. There are 12 residues in the CDR3. The germline CDR1 and CDR2 sequences are MNHEY and SMNVEV (reference sequence). CDR3 bases: TGTGCCAGCCGGACAGGGGGCACTGAAGCTTTCTTT. It codes for CASRTGGTEAFF.

This rearrangement joins TRBV12-5 to TRBJ1-6, with D possibly TRBD1 on 6 matching bases. V was cut by 6 bases and J by 0 bases, with 15 bases left in between. Germline-derived CDR1 and CDR2 are LGHNT and FRNRAP. The CDR3 contains 17 residues. CDR3 nucleotides: TGTGCTAGTGGGCTGAATACAGGGTACTCCTATAATTCACCCCTCCACTTT. Its translation is CASGLNTGYSYNSPLHF.

The V gene is TRBV29-1, the J gene TRBJ1-1, with D perhaps matching TRBD1 (6 bases). This CDR3 has 12 residues. Germline V CDR1 and CDR2: SQVTM, ANQGSEA. Trimming removed 7 bases at V and 4 bases at J, with 13 bases between. The CDR3 DNA reads as TGCAGCGATTGGACAGCCCTCACTGAAGCTTTCTTT. Translated: CSDWTALTEAFF.

This rearrangement joins TRBV7-9 to TRBJ2-3, with D possibly matching TRBD2 (6 bases). Trimming took 5 bases from V and 1 from J, leaving 13 bases between them. CDR1 and CDR2 from the germline V gene are SEHNR and FQNEAQ (reference sequence). The CDR3 is 15 residues long. The CDR3: CASSLDYFGTDTQYF. CDR3 coding DNA: TGTGCCAGCAGCCTGGACTACTTTGGCACAGATACGCAGTATTTT.

The chain employs TRBV4-1 and TRBJ1-4; 8 bases are a match to TRBD1. The CDR3 has 14 amino acids. Trimming removed 2 bases from V and 6 bases from J; junction bases left unmatched: 2. Germline loops: CDR1 MGHRA, CDR2 YSYEKL. The CDR3 nucleotides read TGCGCCAGCAGCCAAAAGACAGGGGATGAAAAACTGTTTTTT. This sequence encodes CASSQKTGDEKLFF.

The chain is built from TRBV6-6 and TRBJ1-1, with D unclear. The CDR3 contains 12 residues. Germline V gene data show CDR1 as MNHNY and CDR2 as SVGAGI (reference sequence). Trimming stripped 10 bases from V and 2 bases from J, with 11 bases between. The CDR3: CATRRGNTEAFF. The CDR3 DNA is TGTGCCACACGGCGGGGAAACACTGAAGCTTTCTTT.

This chain links TRBV4-1 with TRBJ1-2; 7 bases map to TRBD1. Germline-derived CDR1 and CDR2 are MGHRA and YSYEKL. Trimming cost V 3 bases and J 7 bases; bases outside gene matches: 8. The CDR3 covers 14 residues. CDR3 region: CASSQANRGGGYTF. The CDR3 nucleotides read TGCGCCAGCAGCCAGGCAAACAGGGGAGGTGGCTACACCTTC.

This chain links TRBV25-1 with TRBJ2-5; 11 bases fit TRBD2. Trimming took 1 base from V and 1 from J; bases not matched to a gene: 8. Germline V lookup: CDR1 MGHDK, CDR2 SYGVNS. This CDR3 contains 18 residues. Here the CDR3 reads CASSESGRLAGFQETQYF. CDR3 coding DNA: TGTGCCAGCAGTGAATCGGGGAGACTAGCGGGGTTCCAAGAGACCCAGTACTTC.

J is TRBJ2-5 and V is TRBV18; 9 bases agree with TRBD1. Germline trimming cut 4 bases from V and 5 bases from J; bases unmatched to any gene: 5. CDR1 is KGHSH, CDR2 LQKENI, per germline. The CDR3 covers 14 residues. For the CDR3, the DNA is TGTGCCAGCTCACTTACAGGGGGCTCTGAGACCCAGTACTTC. Residues: CASSLTGGSETQYF.

The chain recombines TRBV27 with TRBJ2-7; 7 nucleotides match TRBD1. Germline V gene sequence: CDR1 MNHEY, CDR2 SMNVEV (reference sequence). Unmatched junction bases numbered 7, after V lost 3 bases and J lost 5 bases. The CDR3 contains 14 residues. The CDR3 loop is CASSFDRAVNEQYF. CDR3 nucleotides: TGTGCCAGCAGTTTCGACAGGGCGGTGAACGAGCAGTACTTC.

This clone was counted once. J is TRBJ2-1 and V is TRBV4-1; 10 bases map to TRBD2. CDR1 is MGHRA, CDR2 YSYEKL, per germline. This CDR3 contains 17 residues. With V trimmed by 1 base and J by 8 bases, 11 bases remained unmatched. Here the CDR3 reads CASSQVAYQRGGDEQFF. Written as DNA, the CDR3 is TGCGCCAGCAGCCAAGTAGCCTACCAGCGGGGGGGGGATGAGCAGTTCTTC.

This clone was found a few times. This chain links TRBV7-9 with TRBJ1-1; perhaps TRBD1 as D (5 bases). This CDR3 has 14 residues. From germline, CDR1 is SEHNR and CDR2 FQNEAQ (reference sequence). The germline V and J ends were trimmed by 5 bases and 5 bases, with 15 bases remaining between them. The chain's CDR3 is CASSLSGSPTEAFF. In DNA, the CDR3 is TGTGCCAGCAGCCTATCAGGGTCTCCAACTGAAGCTTTCTTT.

The table lists this clone with a count of one. V usage is TRBV2 and J usage is TRBJ2-7, with D maybe TRBD2 (5 bases). Germline CDR1 reads SNHLY; CDR2 reads FYNNEI. The CDR3 is made up of 13 amino acids. Trimming removed 2 bases at V and 1 base at J, with 6 bases between. Here the CDR3 DNA reads TGTGCCAGCAGTGAACTAGCATCCTACGAGCAGTACTTC. Translation gives CASSELASYEQYF.

The chain uses TRBV29-1 and TRBJ2-5, with D possibly being TRBD2 (5 bases). The V end lost 7 bases, the J end lost 2 bases, and 14 bases lay between the germline ends. This CDR3 has 13 amino acids. Germline lookup yields CDR1 SQVTM and CDR2 ANQGSEA. The CDR3 nucleotides read TGCAGCGGCAAAGGGAGACTACAAGAGACCCAGTACTTC. Amino acids: CSGKGRLQETQYF. The full variable domain, its missing parts supplied by reference TRBV29-1 and TRBJ2-5, is SAVISQKPSRDICQRGTSLTIQCQVDSQVTMMFWYRQQPGQSLTLIATANQGSEATYESGFVIDKFPISRPNLTFSTLTVSNMSPEDSSIYLCSGKGRLQETQYFGPGTRLLVL.

This clone was detected only once. The V call is TRBV7-6, the J call TRBJ2-5; D not certain. CDR1 is SGHVS, CDR2 FNYEAQ, per germline. This CDR3 spans 12 amino acids. V was cut by 5 bases and J by 10 bases, with 14 bases left in between. The CDR3 region has the DNA TGTGCCAGCAGCCCCGGGTCCCCCCTCCAGTACTTC. This codes for CASSPGSPLQYF.

V usage is TRBV10-3 and J usage is TRBJ2-4; 7 bases fit TRBD1. The CDR3 is 16 residues long. The germline gives CDR1 ENHRY, CDR2 SYGVKD. Trimming took 0 bases from V and 3 from J; bases not matched to a gene: 5. The CDR3 DNA reads TGTGCCATCAGTGAGTCCGAGGGGGCCGGCAAAAACATTCAGTACTTC. Translation: CAISESEGAGKNIQYF.

This chain joins TRBV5-1 and TRBJ2-6; no clear D gene. The CDR3 runs to 15 residues. The V end was cut by 7 bases, the J end by 0 bases, with 11 bases between. Germline CDR1 and CDR2: SGHRS and YFSETQ. CDR3 DNA sequence: TGCGCCAGCCGAGTGTCCGGCTCTGGGGCCAACGTCCTGACTTTC. Encoded protein: CASRVSGSGANVLTF.

V usage is TRBV9 and J usage is TRBJ2-7, with D unclear. With 0 bases removed from V and 7 bases from J, the gap between germline ends came to 11 bases. There are 13 residues in the CDR3. The germline V gene has CDR1 SGDLS and CDR2 YYNGEE. CDR3 nucleotide sequence: TGTGCCAGCAGCGTAGCTAGGTTTGGAGAGCAGTACTTC. Translated, it gives CASSVARFGEQYF.

This chain joins TRBV9 and TRBJ2-3; tentatively, D is TRBD1 (5 bases). The CDR3 runs 12 residues. Germline CDR1 and CDR2: SGDLS and YYNGEE. V lost 3 bases and J 9 bases, leaving 11 bases between the germline ends. As DNA, the CDR3 is TGTGCCAGCAGCGAAGGGGCAGGAACGCAGTATTTT. This sequence encodes CASSEGAGTQYF.

The chain recombines TRBV5-6 with TRBJ2-2, with unresolved D. From germline, CDR1 is SGHDT and CDR2 YYEEEE. The CDR3 length is 12 residues. V was shortened by 1 base and J by 7 bases, with 5 bases between the two germline ends. CDR3 amino acids: CASSLYYGELFF. The CDR3 DNA sequence: TGTGCCAGCAGCTTGTACTACGGGGAGCTGTTTTTT.

The CDR3 DNA is TGTGCCAGCAGCACGATACAGGGGCTCCCTCGAAAGACCCAGTACTTC. Its translation: CASSTIQGLPRKTQYF. The J gene is TRBJ2-5, the V gene TRBV11-2, with 7 bases aligning to TRBD1. Germline V CDR1 and CDR2: SGHAT, FQNNGV. The trim removed 5 bases at V and 6 bases at J, leaving 15 bases unmatched. The CDR3 consists of 16 residues.

This chain joins TRBV19 and TRBJ2-7; D is possibly TRBD2 (7 bases). CDR1 LNHDA and CDR2 SQIVND come from the germline V gene (reference sequence). V was trimmed by 6 bases and J by 3 bases, leaving 21 bases between them. The CDR3 is 16 amino acids. CDR3 loop: CASSRQGGEADYEQYF. In DNA form, the CDR3 reads TGTGCCAGTAGCCGACAAGGGGGGGAAGCAGACTACGAGCAGTACTTC.

V is TRBV5-1 and J is TRBJ1-2; D is unresolved. Germline CDR1 and CDR2: SGHRS and YFSETQ. The CDR3 covers 15 residues. The ends were cut back, 0 bases at V and 4 bases at J, with 13 bases in the middle. This chain's CDR3 is CASSLGSGLLYGYTF. The CDR3 DNA is TGCGCCAGCAGCTTGGGGAGCGGACTACTCTATGGCTACACCTTC.